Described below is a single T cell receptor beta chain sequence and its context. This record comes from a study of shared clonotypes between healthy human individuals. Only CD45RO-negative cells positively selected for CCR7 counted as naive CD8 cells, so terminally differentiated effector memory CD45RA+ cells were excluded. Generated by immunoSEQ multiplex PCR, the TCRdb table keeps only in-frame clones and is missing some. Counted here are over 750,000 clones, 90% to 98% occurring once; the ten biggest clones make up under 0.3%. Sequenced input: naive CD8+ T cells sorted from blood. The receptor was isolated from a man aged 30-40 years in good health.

CDR3 sequence reads: CASSGSGTDVYEQYF. CDR3 sequence (DNA): TGTGCCAGCTCCGGATCCGGGACCGACGTCTACGAGCAGTACTTC. This rearrangement joins TRBV9 to TRBJ2-7, with D perhaps given as TRBD1 or TRBD2 (5 bases each). The CDR3 length is 15 residues. Between the trimmed V and J ends, which lost 7 bases and 3 bases, there was a span of 20 bases. Germline V CDR1 and CDR2: SGDLS, YYNGEE. Full variable domain (remainder filled in from reference TRBV9 and TRBJ2-7): DSGVTQTPKHLITATGQRVTLRCSPRSGDLSVYWYQQSLDQGLQFLIQYYNGEERAKGNILERFSAQQFPDLHSELNLSSLELGDSALYFCASSGSGTDVYEQYFGPGTRLTVT.